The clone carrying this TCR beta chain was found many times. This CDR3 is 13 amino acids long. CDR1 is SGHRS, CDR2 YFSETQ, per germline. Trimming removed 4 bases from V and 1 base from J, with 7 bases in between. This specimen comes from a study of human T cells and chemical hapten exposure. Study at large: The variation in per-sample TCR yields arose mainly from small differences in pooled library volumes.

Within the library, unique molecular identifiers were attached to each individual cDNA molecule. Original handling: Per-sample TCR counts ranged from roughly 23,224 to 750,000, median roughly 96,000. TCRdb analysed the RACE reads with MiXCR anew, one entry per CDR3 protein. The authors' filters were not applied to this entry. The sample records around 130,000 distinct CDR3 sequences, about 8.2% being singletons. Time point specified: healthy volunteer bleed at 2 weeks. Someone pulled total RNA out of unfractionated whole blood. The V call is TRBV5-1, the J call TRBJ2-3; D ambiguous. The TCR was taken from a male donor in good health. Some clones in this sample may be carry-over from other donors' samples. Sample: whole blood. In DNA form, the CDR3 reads TGCGCCAGCAGCGTTAGAGGCACAGATACGCAGTATTTT. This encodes CASSVRGTDTQYF.